Sequencing of this T cell receptor beta chain was carried out in a study of blood T cell repertoires in COVID-19. On the study more broadly: COVID-19 samples collected from the United States, Italy and Spain covered acute and convalescent phases.

Original data processing: Reference gene primer amplification gave nucleated cell count estimates. This table comes from immunoSEQ multiplex PCR, and its TCRdb copy is limited to in-frame clones, with some not included. That table is the source of V, J and clone size, and D and trimming were worked out from the DNA. The sample lists approximately 85,000 clones; nearly 90% were seen once. Germline CDR1 and CDR2: MNHNY and SVGAGI (reference sequence). There are 13 residues in the CDR3. V was trimmed by 2 bases and J by 4 bases, leaving 8 bases between them. The clonotype comes from a woman of 80 years or more with active or convalescent COVID-19. Sequencing used peripheral blood. The chain links TRBV6-6 to TRBJ1-2; D is possibly TRBD1 (5 bases). The CDR3 nucleotides read TGTGCCAGCAGTTACGCTGACAGCTATGGCTACACCTTC. Translating gives CASSYADSYGYTF.